The present TCR beta chain was sequenced within a study of blood T cell repertoires in COVID-19. Looking at the study overall: The United States, Italy and Spain supplied acute and convalescent COVID-19 samples. The analysed material was cDNA or gDNA that came from T cells, B-cell-depleted T cells, or PBMCs.

Per the original methods: Estimation of nucleated cell counts was performed using reference gene primer amplification. Assay used: immunoSEQ multiplex PCR; TCRdb lists only in-frame clones, some missing. V and J calls and clone size are as listed in that table; D and trimming were resolved from the DNA. The repertoire holds approximately 400,000 clones, with 88% as singletons. While infection was still active, Seattle patients were enrolled and then followed longitudinally. This TCR came from a woman aged 50 to 65 with COVID-19, enrolled during active disease. Material: peripheral blood.

CDR3 sequence: CASSPRQTEAFF. CDR3 in DNA: TGTGCCAGCAGCCCCCGACAGACTGAAGCTTTCTTT. The rearrangement uses TRBV14 and TRBJ1-1, with a weak D call TRBD1 (5 bases). V was cut by 4 bases and J by 5 bases, with 8 bases left in between. Germline-derived CDR1 and CDR2 are SGHDN and FVKESK. The CDR3 spans 12 residues.